A single sample is the source of the 27 T cell receptor beta chains below, sequenced in a study of CD8+ T cells in alopecia areata. Extracted RNA was reverse transcribed into cDNA, the sequencing template. Produced via immunoSEQ multiplex PCR; TCRdb's table is partial and in-frame only. The sample yields roughly 200,000 clones, roughly 59% seen once. The sample was CD4+ T cells sorted from blood, taken at week 0. These receptor sequences come from a human donor with alopecia areata.

Comment on this clone: The same CDR3 also results from other DNA sequences found in this sample. V and J are TRBV25-1 and TRBJ1-2; D ambiguous. Trimming stripped 4 bases from V and 0 bases from J, with 3 bases between. The CDR3 sequence is 12 residues long. Germline loops: CDR1 MGHDK, CDR2 SYGVNS. CDR3 residues: CASSATNYGYTF. The CDR3 nucleotides read TGTGCCAGCAGTGCTACTAACTATGGCTACACCTTC.

This clone showed up many times. The chain has TRBV10-3 and TRBJ1-2; D gene uncertain. This CDR3 has 12 residues. Between the trimmed V and J ends, which lost 5 bases and 9 bases, there was a span of 13 bases. The germline gives CDR1 ENHRY, CDR2 SYGVKD. CDR3 residues: CAISTTVDSYTF. In DNA form, the CDR3 reads TGTGCCATCAGTACCACGGTGGATAGCTACACCTTC.

The V call is TRBV6-6, the J call TRBJ2-7; D possibly uses TRBD1 or TRBD2 (5 bases each). The CDR3 runs to 13 residues. Trimming pared 5 bases from V and 3 bases from J, leaving 11 bases between. Looked up from germline, CDR1 is MNHNY and CDR2 is SVGAGI (reference sequence). The CDR3 region is CASSRGRNYEQYF. The CDR3 nucleotides are TGTGCCAGCAGTCGGGGACGGAACTACGAGCAGTACTTC.

This chain joins TRBV6-1 and TRBJ2-7; 8 positions agree with TRBD1. The germline gives CDR1 MNHNS, CDR2 SASEGT. V gave up 5 bases and J gave up 3 bases; unmatched junction bases: 3. The CDR3 loop spans 13 amino acids. The chain's CDR3 is CASSRQGNYEQYF. The CDR3 DNA reads as TGTGCCAGCAGTCGACAGGGGAACTACGAGCAGTACTTC.

The chain employs TRBV9 and TRBJ1-2, with TRBD1 identical over 11 bases. The CDR3 runs 16 residues. Germline CDR1 and CDR2: SGDLS and YYNGEE. The V segment lost 2 bases and the J segment 4 bases; nucleotides outside the gene matches: 7. CDR3 sequence: CASSVKPGQGGYGYTF. CDR3 nucleotide sequence: TGTGCCAGCAGCGTGAAACCGGGACAGGGGGGCTATGGCTACACCTTC.

This clone was seen just once. This chain links TRBV4-3 with TRBJ1-6; D gene unclear. V gave up 1 base and J gave up 0 bases, with 10 bases separating them. This CDR3 spans 17 amino acids. Germline assignment: CDR1 LGHNA and CDR2 YSLEER. Here the CDR3 reads CASSQGAHHSYNSPLHF. In nucleotides, the CDR3 is TGCGCCAGCAGCCAAGGGGCCCACCACTCCTATAATTCACCCCTCCACTTT.

Only a few counts were recorded for this clone. The chain is built from TRBV5-1 and TRBJ1-4, with 9 bases aligning to TRBD1. Germline assignment: CDR1 SGHRS and CDR2 YFSETQ. The CDR3 sequence is 12 residues long. V shed 5 bases and J 7 bases; nucleotides not matched to a gene: 0. The CDR3 DNA reads TGCGCCAGCAGGGGACAGGGTGAAAAACTGTTTTTT. Its protein product is CASRGQGEKLFF.

A few counts support this clone. This chain uses TRBV11-2 with TRBJ1-4, with D perhaps TRBD1 (6 bases). This CDR3 contains 15 residues. V lost 5 bases, J lost 6 bases, and 16 bases lay in between. Germline V gene sequence: CDR1 SGHAT, CDR2 FQNNGV. The CDR3, as DNA: TGTGCCAGCAGCGCCCGACAGGATTGGGATGAAAAACTGTTTTTT. Encoded protein: CASSARQDWDEKLFF.

The chain employs TRBV27 and TRBJ1-2; TRBD1 agrees at 8 bases. This CDR3 comprises 13 residues. Germline CDR1 is MNHEY and CDR2 is SMNVEV (reference sequence). Trimming took 6 bases from V and 8 from J; bases not matched to a gene: 8. The CDR3 region is CASSPTGGGGYTF. In DNA, the CDR3 is TGTGCCAGCAGCCCCACAGGGGGTGGGGGCTACACCTTC.

The chain uses TRBV6-5 and TRBJ2-2; 8 nucleotides line up with TRBD1. Trimming took 9 bases from V and 4 from J; bases not matched to a gene: 7. This CDR3 contains 14 residues. CDR1 and CDR2 from the germline V gene are MNHEY and SVGAGI. The CDR3 DNA follows: TGTGCCAGTGCCGGGACAGGACTCACCGGGGAGCTGTTTTTT. As protein: CASAGTGLTGELFF.

The rearrangement uses TRBV9 and TRBJ1-1; D is perhaps TRBD1 (6 bases). Germline V lookup: CDR1 SGDLS, CDR2 YYNGEE. V was shortened by 0 bases and J by 4 bases, with 7 bases between the two germline ends. The CDR3 has 13 residues. CDR3 region: CASSVARGTEAFF. The CDR3 DNA reads as TGTGCCAGCAGCGTAGCCAGGGGCACTGAAGCTTTCTTT.

Of note for this clone: Other nucleotide sequences in the sample specify the same CDR3. This chain connects TRBV5-1 to TRBJ2-5; tentative D call: TRBD2 (6 bases). The CDR3 runs 15 residues. Germline CDR1 SGHRS, CDR2 YFSETQ. Trimming left V 0 bases short and J 3 bases short, with 12 bases between. For the CDR3, the DNA is TGCGCCAGCAGCTTGGACAGCCGGAGGGAAGAGACCCAGTACTTC. Translating gives CASSLDSRREETQYF.

This rearrangement joins TRBV27 to TRBJ2-6; D might be TRBD1 or TRBD2, each matching 5 bases. Germline V gene data show CDR1 as MNHEY and CDR2 as SMNVEV (reference sequence). The CDR3 is 18 residues long. V lost 6 bases and J 0 bases, leaving 18 bases between the germline ends. The CDR3 sequence is CASRQGLPRGSGANVLTF. The CDR3 DNA is TGTGCCAGCAGGCAAGGACTCCCGAGGGGCTCTGGGGCCAACGTCCTGACTTTC. Combining the CDR3 with reference TRBV27 and TRBJ2-6 gives the whole variable domain EAQVTQNPRYLITVTGKKLTVTCSQNMNHEYMSWYRQDPGLGLRQIYYSMNVEVTDKGDVPEGYKVSRKEKRNFPLILESPSPNQTSLYFCASRQGLPRGSGANVLTFGAGSRLTVL.

This chain uses TRBV29-1 with TRBJ2-2, with D unresolved. Trimming cost V 1 base and J 2 bases, with 11 bases left between them. Germline values: CDR1 SQVTM, CDR2 ANQGSEA. The CDR3 is made up of 15 amino acids. This CDR3 is CSVEGEGKNTGELFF. DNA for the CDR3: TGCAGCGTTGAAGGGGAAGGGAAAAACACCGGGGAGCTGTTTTTT.

As concerns this clone: The same CDR3 can be traced to other DNA sequences in this sample. The chain couples TRBV29-1 to TRBJ1-5; 7 bases are a match to TRBD1. Looked up from germline, CDR1 is SQVTM and CDR2 is ANQGSEA. The J segment lost 5 bases and the V segment lost 6 bases, leaving 4 bases of the junction unmatched. The CDR3 has 12 amino acids. This CDR3 is CSVGDRDQPQHF. CDR3 bases: TGCAGCGTAGGAGACAGGGATCAGCCCCAGCATTTT.

This chain joins TRBV7-2 and TRBJ1-1, with D uncertain. Germline V gene lookup returns CDR1 SGHTA and CDR2 FQGNSA. The CDR3 is 14 residues long. Trimming removed 5 bases from V and 0 bases from J, with 10 bases in between. CDR3 region: CASSTISLNTEAFF. CDR3 sequence (DNA): TGTGCCAGCAGCACAATCTCCCTGAACACTGAAGCTTTCTTT. Combining the CDR3 with reference TRBV7-2 and TRBJ1-1 gives the whole variable domain GAGVSQSPSNKVTEKGKDVELRCDPISGHTALYWYRQSLGQGLEFLIYFQGNSAPDKSGLPSDRFSAERTGGSVSTLTIQRTQQEDSAVYLCASSTISLNTEAFFGQGTRLTVV.

The chain links TRBV4-3 to TRBJ2-3; D is uncertain. CDR3 size: 15 residues. Germline V gene data show CDR1 as LGHNA and CDR2 as YSLEER. V lost 6 bases and J lost 1, with 14 bases in between. The CDR3 DNA reads as TGCGCCAGCAGACAAAGTCCGCAGGGCACAGATACGCAGTATTTT. Translating gives CASRQSPQGTDTQYF.

The rearrangement joins TRBV30 to TRBJ2-7, with TRBD1 identical over 9 bases. The ends lost 2 bases at V and 3 bases at J; junction bases unmatched: 8. The CDR3 is 15 amino acids. Germline V gene lookup returns CDR1 GTSNPN and CDR2 SVGIG (reference sequence). CDR3 sequence reads: CAWSIYGQGIYEQYF. The DNA for the CDR3 is TGTGCCTGGAGTATATACGGACAGGGGATCTACGAGCAGTACTTC. Full variable domain (missing parts from reference TRBV30 and TRBJ2-7): SQTIHQWPATLVQPVGSPLSLECTVEGTSNPNLYWYRQAAGRGLQLLFYSVGIGQISSEVPQNLSASRPQDRQFILSSKKLLLSDSGFYLCAWSIYGQGIYEQYFGPGTRLTVT.

The gene calls are TRBV6-1 and TRBJ2-7, with 11 bases matching TRBD2. CDR3 size: 13 residues. The ends lost 6 bases at V and 5 bases at J; junction bases unmatched: 3. Germline-derived CDR1 and CDR2 are MNHNS and SASEGT. The CDR3 sequence is CASRTSGAHEQYF. The CDR3, as DNA: TGTGCCAGCAGGACTAGCGGGGCTCACGAGCAGTACTTC.

The chain links TRBV29-1 to TRBJ2-1; D remains ambiguous. CDR1 and CDR2 (germline): SQVTM, ANQGSEA. This CDR3 has 10 amino acids. V was cut by 5 bases and J by 9 bases, with 8 bases left in between. In nucleotides, the CDR3 is TGCAGCGTTTTGGGATTTGAGCAGTTCTTC. It yields the protein CSVLGFEQFF.

The V and J genes are TRBV29-1 and TRBJ2-6, with D possibly being TRBD1 or TRBD2 (7 bases each). Between the trimmed V and J ends, which lost 4 bases and 2 bases, there was a span of 15 bases. The CDR3 is 16 residues long. Germline CDR1 is SQVTM and CDR2 is ANQGSEA. The CDR3 sequence is CSVGQGGTTGANVLTF. As DNA, the CDR3 is TGCAGCGTTGGGCAGGGGGGGACTACTGGGGCCAACGTCCTGACTTTC.

The chain is built from TRBV4-1 and TRBJ1-5; perhaps TRBD1 as D (5 bases). Trimming pared 1 base from V and 5 bases from J, leaving 6 bases between. The CDR3 extends over 13 amino acids. CDR1 and CDR2 (germline): MGHRA, YSYEKL. This CDR3 reads CASSQGGDQPQHF. In DNA, the CDR3 is TGCGCCAGCAGCCAAGGGGGGGATCAGCCCCAGCATTTT.

This clone has a handful of counts. This CDR3 is CAWSVNSRPGETQYF. CDR3 coding DNA: TGTGCCTGGAGCGTTAACAGTAGACCCGGGGAGACCCAGTACTTC. The V and J genes are TRBV30 and TRBJ2-5; D call uncertain. The CDR3 consists of 15 residues. The germline V and J ends were trimmed by 3 bases and 5 bases, with 19 bases remaining between them. From germline, CDR1 is GTSNPN and CDR2 SVGIG (reference sequence).

This chain uses TRBV11-1 with TRBJ2-5; unclear D gene. The CDR3 is made up of 16 amino acids. Deletions cut 0 bases from V and 2 bases from J, with 13 bases between. Germline-derived CDR1 and CDR2 are SGHAT and FQDESV (reference sequence). CDR3 protein: CASSLAETSKQETQYF. Here the CDR3 DNA reads TGTGCCAGCAGCTTAGCGGAGACTTCCAAACAAGAGACCCAGTACTTC.

The chain recombines TRBV5-6 with TRBJ1-5; the match to TRBD1 covers 7 bases. Germline V gene lookup returns CDR1 SGHDT and CDR2 YYEEEE. J gave up 4 bases and V 4 bases, and 8 bases lay outside the gene matches. The CDR3 is 15 amino acids. In DNA, the CDR3 is TGTGCCAGCAGCAGACAGGGACTGAGTAATCAGCCCCAGCATTTT. This translates into CASSRQGLSNQPQHF.

J is TRBJ1-2 and V is TRBV7-9, with D unclear. The CDR3 length is 15 residues. Trimming left V 5 bases short and J 2 bases short, with 15 bases between. Germline assignment: CDR1 SEHNR and CDR2 FQNEAQ (reference sequence). The CDR3 bases are TGTGCCAGCAGCCACTTCGCGGGGAGCAACTATGGCTACACCTTC. This codes for CASSHFAGSNYGYTF.

V and J are TRBV9 and TRBJ2-1; 8 nucleotides align to TRBD2. The CDR3 extends over 18 amino acids. In germline, CDR1 is SGDLS, CDR2 YYNGEE. J gave up 4 bases and V 4 bases, and 16 bases lay outside the gene matches. The chain's CDR3 is CASSPTSGGLTQYNEQFF. The DNA of the CDR3 is TGTGCCAGCAGCCCGACGAGCGGGGGCCTAACTCAGTACAATGAGCAGTTCTTC.